One and the same sample provided the 32 T cell receptor beta chains below, sequenced in a study of blood T cell repertoires in COVID-19. Clones were sequenced by immunoSEQ multiplex PCR, and TCRdb holds only the in-frame ones, with some missing. The profile shows just over 80,000 clones, roughly 90% of them singletons. Sequencing used PBMCs or T cells enriched from blood (not recorded which). All receptors derive from a woman aged 45 to 65 with acute COVID-19.

This clone was recorded many times. CDR3 protein: CASSLEQNSPLHF. CDR3 in DNA: TGTGCCAGCAGCTTAGAACAGAATTCACCCCTCCACTTT. This rearrangement joins TRBV5-6 to TRBJ1-6, with unresolved D. Germline V lookup: CDR1 SGHDT, CDR2 YYEEEE. V lost 2 bases to trimming and J lost 7 bases, with 7 bases between them. The CDR3 totals 13 residues.

V gene TRBV30 combines with J gene TRBJ2-5; D unresolved. Trimming stripped 0 bases from V and 10 bases from J, with 12 bases between. In germline, CDR1 is GTSNPN, CDR2 SVGIG (reference sequence). The CDR3 covers 12 residues. Written as DNA, the CDR3 is TGTGCCTGGAGTGTTGGGCCGATCGACCAGTACTTC. Residues: CAWSVGPIDQYF. Full variable domain (missing parts from reference TRBV30 and TRBJ2-5): SQTIHQWPATLVQPVGSPLSLECTVEGTSNPNLYWYRQAAGRGLQLLFYSVGIGQISSEVPQNLSASRPQDRQFILSSKKLLLSDSGFYLCAWSVGPIDQYFGPGTRLLVL.

V usage is TRBV7-6 and J usage is TRBJ1-4; 10 nucleotides match TRBD1. The CDR3 loop spans 14 amino acids. V was pared by 3 bases and J by 5 bases, with 0 bases of the junction left unmatched. Germline CDR1 SGHVS, CDR2 FNYEAQ. CDR3: CASSLGQGNEKLFF. DNA for the CDR3: TGTGCCAGCAGCTTGGGACAGGGGAATGAAAAACTGTTTTTT.

The CDR3 loop reads CASSLSRQNYNEQFF. CDR3 DNA sequence: TGTGCCAGCAGCTTGAGTCGACAGAACTACAATGAGCAGTTCTTC. The chain is built from TRBV11-3 and TRBJ2-1, with a tentative D call TRBD1 (5 bases). CDR1 SGHNT and CDR2 YENEEA come from the germline V gene. Trimming removed 3 bases from V and 3 bases from J, with 12 bases in between. This CDR3 region has 15 residues.

The chain recombines TRBV2 with TRBJ2-7; 8 bases line up with TRBD1. In germline, CDR1 is SNHLY, CDR2 FYNNEI. CDR3 size: 14 residues. V was clipped by 5 bases and J by 3 bases; unmatched bases: 6. The CDR3 here is CASSPGGVLYEQYF. In nucleotides, the CDR3 is TGTGCCAGCAGTCCAGGGGGCGTCCTCTACGAGCAGTACTTC.

V and J are TRBV21-1 and TRBJ1-2; TRBD1 reflects the table's D call only, with no check against the DNA. TRBV21-1 is designated a pseudogene. The CDR3 length is 14 residues. The DNA for the CDR3 is TGTGCCAGCAACAGAGTGAGACCTAACTATGGCTACACCTTC. Its protein product is CASNRVRPNYGYTF.

The chain combines TRBV18 with TRBJ2-1, with 10 bases identical to TRBD2. The germline CDR1 and CDR2 sequences are KGHSH and LQKENI. Unmatched junction bases numbered 3, after V lost 0 bases and J lost 4 bases. CDR3 length equals 16 residues. The CDR3 DNA reads TGTGCCAGCTCACCACCGAATAGCGGGAGGTACAATGAGCAGTTCTTC. It yields the protein CASSPPNSGRYNEQFF.

V and J are TRBV19 and TRBJ2-3, with 9 nucleotides matching TRBD1. V lost 5 bases and J lost 6; bases outside the gene matches: 9. The CDR3 is 15 amino acids. CDR1 and CDR2 (germline): LNHDA, SQIVND (reference sequence). The CDR3 here is CASSPTGQGRDTQYF. The CDR3 region has the DNA TGTGCCAGTAGTCCAACGGGACAGGGAAGGGATACGCAGTATTTT.

The J gene is TRBJ1-2, the V gene TRBV29-1; possible D gene TRBD1, 6 bases. This CDR3 comprises 16 residues. Trimming pared 1 base from V and 2 bases from J, leaving 17 bases between. Germline V gene sequence: CDR1 SQVTM, CDR2 ANQGSEA. CDR3 region: CSVEALGKGENYGYTF. The CDR3 nucleotides read TGCAGCGTTGAAGCCCTCGGGAAGGGGGAGAACTATGGCTACACCTTC.

The chain carries TRBV24-1 and TRBJ2-5; D perhaps matches TRBD1 (6 bases). In germline, CDR1 is KGHDR, CDR2 SFDVKD. The germline V and J ends were trimmed by 4 bases and 4 bases, with 12 bases remaining between them. CDR3 length: 14 amino acids. The CDR3: CATSDPTGPETQYF. The CDR3 DNA sequence: TGTGCCACCAGTGACCCGACAGGCCCAGAGACCCAGTACTTC.

This clone was picked up a small number of times. CDR3 in amino acids: CAWSVKRQGNMNTEAFF. The CDR3 nucleotides are TGTGCCTGGAGTGTAAAAAGGCAGGGGAACATGAACACTGAAGCTTTCTTT. The V call is TRBV30, the J call TRBJ1-1; tentatively, D is TRBD1 (6 bases). The CDR3 loop spans 17 amino acids. From germline, CDR1 is GTSNPN and CDR2 SVGIG (reference sequence). The V end lost 0 bases, the J end lost 0 bases, and 17 bases lay between the germline ends.

This sequence joins TRBV30 and TRBJ1-1, with D unclear. The germline CDR1 and CDR2 sequences are GTSNPN and SVGIG (reference sequence). This CDR3 has 13 residues. Deletions cut 2 bases from V and 3 bases from J, with 10 bases between. This CDR3 is CAWSPSVYTEAFF. CDR3 in DNA: TGTGCCTGGAGTCCCTCGGTCTACACTGAAGCTTTCTTT. The full variable domain, completed using reference TRBV30 and TRBJ1-1, is SQTIHQWPATLVQPVGSPLSLECTVEGTSNPNLYWYRQAAGRGLQLLFYSVGIGQISSEVPQNLSASRPQDRQFILSSKKLLLSDSGFYLCAWSPSVYTEAFFGQGTRLTVV.

The chain links TRBV4-2 to TRBJ1-5; no firm D call. V lost 0 bases and J 2 bases, leaving 8 bases between the germline ends. Germline loops: CDR1 LGHNA, CDR2 YNFKEQ. The CDR3 totals 15 residues. Here the CDR3 DNA reads TGTGCCAGCAGCCAAGATAGTACAGGCAATCAGCCCCAGCATTTT. Translating it yields CASSQDSTGNQPQHF.

J is TRBJ1-6 and V is TRBV11-2, with D unclear. There are 13 residues in the CDR3. The V gene lost 0 bases and the J gene lost 8 bases, with 5 bases spanning the gap. The germline gives CDR1 SGHAT, CDR2 FQNNGV. CDR3 DNA sequence: TGTGCCAGCAGCTTAGATTCGGATTCACCCCTCCACTTT. Translating gives CASSLDSDSPLHF.

This clone was recorded a few times. The chain couples TRBV12-5 to TRBJ1-5; D gene ambiguous. CDR1 is LGHNT, CDR2 FRNRAP, per germline. This CDR3 is built from 19 residues. V lost 4 bases and J lost 3, with 25 bases in between. The DNA of the CDR3 is TGTGCTAGTGGTTGGAGCCAACGCTCGATCGATCATGCCAATCAGCCCCAGCATTTT. It encodes CASGWSQRSIDHANQPQHF.

The CDR3 bases are TGTGCCAGTAGTATAATTAGCGGGACCTACAATGAGCAGTTCTTC. It codes for CASSIISGTYNEQFF. The chain uses TRBV19 and TRBJ2-1; 8 nucleotides line up with TRBD2. V dropped 2 bases and J dropped 2; count of bases not matched to a gene: 2. The CDR3 length is 15 residues. Germline V gene lookup returns CDR1 LNHDA and CDR2 SQIVND (reference sequence).

This chain uses TRBV5-1 with TRBJ1-4; 7 positions agree with TRBD1. The CDR3 extends over 15 amino acids. V was pared by 3 bases and J by 7 bases, with 9 bases of the junction left unmatched. From germline, CDR1 is SGHRS and CDR2 YFSETQ. The CDR3 DNA is TGCGCCAGCAGCTCCCAGGGGGGTGCGACTGAAAAACTGTTTTTT. Translating gives CASSSQGGATEKLFF. The full variable domain, in which reference TRBV5-1 and TRBJ1-4 provide the parts outside the CDR3, is KAGVTQTPRYLIKTRGQQVTLSCSPISGHRSVSWYQQTPGQGLQFLFEYFSETQRNKGNFPGRFSGRQFSNSRSEMNVSTLELGDSALYLCASSSQGGATEKLFFGSGTQLSVL.

CDR3 DNA sequence: TGTGCCAGCAGCTTAGGCAGGGCGGATCAGCCCCAGCATTTT. Translated, it gives CASSLGRADQPQHF. V gene TRBV11-2 combines with J gene TRBJ1-5; possible D gene TRBD1, 5 bases. Germline V gene sequence: CDR1 SGHAT, CDR2 FQNNGV. The germline V and J ends were trimmed by 1 base and 5 bases, with 9 bases remaining between them. This CDR3 is built from 14 residues.

The gene calls are TRBV27 and TRBJ2-7; tentatively, D is TRBD1 (6 bases). The germline V gene has CDR1 MNHEY and CDR2 SMNVEV (reference sequence). The CDR3 loop spans 15 amino acids. The V gene lost 0 bases and the J gene lost 3 bases, with 12 bases spanning the gap. CDR3 in amino acids: CASSLSPGAGYEQYF. CDR3 DNA sequence: TGTGCCAGCAGTTTATCGCCAGGGGCCGGCTACGAGCAGTACTTC.

The V call is TRBV14, the J call TRBJ2-1, with D tentatively TRBD1 (6 bases). The CDR3 runs to 13 residues. Germline CDR1 SGHDN, CDR2 FVKESK. V lost 2 bases and J lost 13, with 15 bases in between. CDR3 loop: CASSQTQGIFQFF. The CDR3 DNA follows: TGTGCCAGCAGCCAAACACAGGGAATTTTTCAGTTCTTC. Based on the CDR3 plus reference TRBV14 and TRBJ2-1, the full variable domain is EAGVTQFPSHSVIEKGQTVTLRCDPISGHDNLYWYRRVMGKEIKFLLHFVKESKQDESGMPNNRFLAERTGGTYSTLKVQPAELEDSGVYFCASSQTQGIFQFFGPGTRLTVL.

The chain carries TRBV30 and TRBJ1-4; weak D call: TRBD1 (5 bases). The CDR3 covers 15 residues. Looked up from germline, CDR1 is GTSNPN and CDR2 is SVGIG (reference sequence). V shed 0 bases and J shed 5 bases, with 13 bases lying between them. In nucleotides, the CDR3 is TGTGCCTGGAGTGTAGGGGCAGGGTGGAATGAAAAACTGTTTTTT. It codes for CAWSVGAGWNEKLFF.

This chain links TRBV7-8 with TRBJ2-1; 9 nucleotides line up with TRBD2. CDR3 length: 16 residues. Germline V gene lookup returns CDR1 SGHVS and CDR2 FQNEAQ. V shed 5 bases and J 7 bases; nucleotides not matched to a gene: 12. CDR3 protein: CASSPLAGPPGNEQFF. The CDR3 DNA sequence: TGTGCCAGCAGCCCTCTAGCGGGACCCCCTGGGAATGAGCAGTTCTTC.

The chain joins TRBV11-2 to TRBJ2-5; 8 nucleotides match TRBD2. The CDR3 is made up of 17 amino acids. The J segment lost 4 bases and the V segment lost 5 bases, leaving 15 bases of the junction unmatched. The germline CDR1 and CDR2 sequences are SGHAT and FQNNGV. Here the CDR3 reads CASSLGVAGRGSETQYF. For the CDR3, the DNA is TGTGCCAGCAGCCTTGGGGTAGCGGGACGGGGTTCAGAGACCCAGTACTTC.

This chain connects TRBV11-2 to TRBJ1-1, with TRBD1 as a possible D gene (6 bases). V lost 5 bases and J lost 0, with 16 bases in between. The CDR3 extends over 16 amino acids. CDR1 is SGHAT and CDR2 is FQNNGV in the germline V gene. The CDR3 bases are TGTGCCAGCAGCCTTAGGTGGGGGCTCATGAACACTGAAGCTTTCTTT. It is translated as CASSLRWGLMNTEAFF.

This chain joins TRBV11-3 and TRBJ2-7; D is unclear. Per germline, CDR1 SGHNT and CDR2 YENEEA. The CDR3 length is 14 residues. V gave up 2 bases and J gave up 6 bases, with 14 bases separating them. As DNA, the CDR3 is TGTGCCAGCAGCTTATTGGTCAGTCCAGGCGAGCAGTACTTC. This gives the protein CASSLLVSPGEQYF.

Here the CDR3 DNA reads TGTGCCAGCACCCCGGGGGGTCATGGCTACACCTTC. This gives the protein CASTPGGHGYTF. The rearrangement uses TRBV11-2 and TRBJ1-2; tentatively, D is TRBD1 (5 bases). V lost 7 bases and J lost 6, with 12 bases in between. The germline V gene has CDR1 SGHAT and CDR2 FQNNGV. This CDR3 contains 12 residues.

The chain couples TRBV5-1 to TRBJ2-7, with D maybe TRBD1 (6 bases). Deletions cut 5 bases from V and 0 bases from J, with 12 bases between. Looked up from germline, CDR1 is SGHRS and CDR2 is YFSETQ. This CDR3 region has 14 residues. The chain's CDR3 is CASRGGISSYEQYF. As DNA, the CDR3 is TGCGCCAGCAGAGGGGGAATTTCCTCCTACGAGCAGTACTTC.

The rearrangement links TRBV18 to TRBJ1-1; the D gene is possibly TRBD1 (5 bases). This CDR3 is built from 12 residues. V dropped 3 bases and J dropped 7 bases, with 9 bases sitting between them. Per germline, CDR1 KGHSH and CDR2 LQKENI. This CDR3 reads CASSPGGVEAFF. For the CDR3, the DNA is TGTGCCAGCTCACCCGGGGGGGTTGAAGCTTTCTTT.

CDR3 coding DNA: TGTCCGACCCCGGGAGGGTCCAATCAGCCCCAGCATTTT. Amino acids: CPTPGGSNQPQHF. The chain recombines TRBV12-2 with TRBJ1-5. TRBV12-2 counts as a pseudogene. The CDR3 spans 13 residues.

The chain joins TRBV5-1 to TRBJ2-1; TRBD1 matches 7 bases. The CDR3 is 16 amino acids. Germline CDR1 is SGHRS and CDR2 is YFSETQ. The ends lost 0 bases at V and 6 bases at J; junction bases unmatched: 9. Here the CDR3 reads CASSLAPDRVGNEQFF. CDR3 nucleotide sequence: TGCGCCAGCAGCTTGGCCCCCGACAGGGTGGGCAATGAGCAGTTCTTC.

The V gene is TRBV27, the J gene TRBJ1-1, with 7 nucleotides matching TRBD1. CDR3 length: 15 amino acids. V shed 0 bases and J 4 bases; nucleotides not matched to a gene: 5. Germline V gene lookup returns CDR1 MNHEY and CDR2 SMNVEV (reference sequence). The CDR3 DNA follows: TGTGCCAGCAGTTTATCGGCGACAGGGTCCACTGAAGCTTTCTTT. Translation: CASSLSATGSTEAFF.

The chain has TRBV18 and TRBJ1-1; 7 bases line up with TRBD1. In germline, CDR1 is KGHSH, CDR2 LQKENI. This CDR3 spans 15 amino acids. J gave up 11 bases and V 3 bases, and 15 bases lay outside the gene matches. The chain's CDR3 is CASSPDLQGMVLAFF. CDR3 DNA: TGTGCCAGCTCACCGGACCTACAGGGGATGGTTTTGGCTTTCTTT. Combining the CDR3 with reference TRBV18 and TRBJ1-1 gives the whole variable domain NAGVMQNPRHLVRRRGQEARLRCSPMKGHSHVYWYRQLPEEGLKFMVYLQKENIIDESGMPKERFSAEFPKEGPSILRIQQVVRGDSAAYFCASSPDLQGMVLAFFGQGTRLTVV.